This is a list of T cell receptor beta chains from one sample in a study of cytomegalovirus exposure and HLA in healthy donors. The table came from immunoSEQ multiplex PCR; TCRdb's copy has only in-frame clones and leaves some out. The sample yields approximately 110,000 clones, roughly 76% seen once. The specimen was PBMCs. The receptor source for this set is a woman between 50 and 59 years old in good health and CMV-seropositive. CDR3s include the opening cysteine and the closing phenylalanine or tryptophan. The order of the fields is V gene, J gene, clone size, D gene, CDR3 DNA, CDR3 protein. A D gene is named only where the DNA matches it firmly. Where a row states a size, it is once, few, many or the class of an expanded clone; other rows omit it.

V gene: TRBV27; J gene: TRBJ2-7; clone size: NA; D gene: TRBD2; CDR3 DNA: TGTGCCAGCAGTCCTCACCCAGCGGGAGGCTACGAGCAGTACTTC; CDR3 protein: CASSPHPAGGYEQYF
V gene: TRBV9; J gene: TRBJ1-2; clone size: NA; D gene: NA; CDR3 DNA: TGTGCCAGCAGCGCGGACAGTATCACGAGCGGCTACACCTTC; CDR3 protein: CASSADSITSGYTF
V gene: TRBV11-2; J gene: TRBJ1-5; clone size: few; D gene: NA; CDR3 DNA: TGTGCCAGCAGCTTAGATCCGGGGTCCAATCAGCCCCAGCATTTT; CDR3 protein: CASSLDPGSNQPQHF
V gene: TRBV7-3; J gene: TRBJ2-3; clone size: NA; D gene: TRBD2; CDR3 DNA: TGTGCCAGCAGCCCCGCCGGAATAGCGGGGGCCTCGGGTACGCAGTATTTT; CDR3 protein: CASSPAGIAGASGTQYF
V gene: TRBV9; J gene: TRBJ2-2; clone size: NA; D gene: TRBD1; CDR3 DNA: TGTGCCAGCAGCGGATCGAGGGGGCCGGACACCGGGGAGCTGTTTTTT; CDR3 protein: CASSGSRGPDTGELFF
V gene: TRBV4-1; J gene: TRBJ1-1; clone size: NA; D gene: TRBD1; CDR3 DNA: TGCGCCAGCAGCCAAAAAGAAGGGACAGGGAGCGAGGCTTTCTTT; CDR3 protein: CASSQKEGTGSEAFF
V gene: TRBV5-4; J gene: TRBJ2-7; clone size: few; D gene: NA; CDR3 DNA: TGTGCCAGCAGCTTCCTAGCTAAGGACGAGCAGTACTTC; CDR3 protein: CASSFLAKDEQYF
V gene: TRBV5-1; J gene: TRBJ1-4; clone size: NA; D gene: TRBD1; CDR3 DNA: TGCGCCAGCAGCCCTGGGTTGGGGACAGTCAATGAAAAACTGTTTTTT; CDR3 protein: CASSPGLGTVNEKLFF
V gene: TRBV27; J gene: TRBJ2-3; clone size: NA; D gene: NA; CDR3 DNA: TGTGCCAGCAGTTTACCTCAACGTGGACAGCCAGTCCCTAGCACAGATACGCAGTATTTT; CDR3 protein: CASSLPQRGQPVPSTDTQYF
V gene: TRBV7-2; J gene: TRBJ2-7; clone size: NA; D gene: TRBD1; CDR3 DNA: TGTGCCAGCAGAGGACAGGGTCCCTACGAGCAGTACTTC; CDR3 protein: CASRGQGPYEQYF
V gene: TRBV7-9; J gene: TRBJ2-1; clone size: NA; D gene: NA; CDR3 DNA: TGTGCCAGCAAAACGGGATATGGACCCCCGAATGAGCAGTTCTTC; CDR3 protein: CASKTGYGPPNEQFF
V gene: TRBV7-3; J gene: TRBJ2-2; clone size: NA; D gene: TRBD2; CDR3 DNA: TGTGCCAGCAGCCGGATAGCGGGACAAACCCATAGAAACACCGGGGAGCTGTTTTTT; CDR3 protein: CASSRIAGQTHRNTGELFF
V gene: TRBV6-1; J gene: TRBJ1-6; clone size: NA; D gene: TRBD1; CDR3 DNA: TGTGCCACCGGGACAGGCCTTTCACCCCTCCACTTT; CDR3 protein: CATGTGLSPLHF
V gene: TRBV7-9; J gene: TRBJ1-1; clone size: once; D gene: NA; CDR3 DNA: TGTGCCAGCAGCTCCTACTCGGAGGGAGACACTGAAGCTTTCTTT; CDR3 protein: CASSSYSEGDTEAFF
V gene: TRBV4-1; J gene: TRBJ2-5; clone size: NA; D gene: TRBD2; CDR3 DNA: TGCGCCAGCAGCCAAGATGGGCTGCTAGCGGGGGAGACCCAGTACTTC; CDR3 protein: CASSQDGLLAGETQYF
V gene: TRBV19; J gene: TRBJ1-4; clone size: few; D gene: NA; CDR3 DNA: TGTGCCAGTAGTGGAAACAGGGTGGAAAAACTGTTTTTT; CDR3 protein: CASSGNRVEKLFF
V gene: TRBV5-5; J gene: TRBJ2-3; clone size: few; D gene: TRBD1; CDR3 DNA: TGTGCCAGCAGCTTCGGACAGGGGACAGATACGCAGTATTTT; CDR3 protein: CASSFGQGTDTQYF
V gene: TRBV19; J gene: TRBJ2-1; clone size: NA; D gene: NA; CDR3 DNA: TGTGCCAGTAGTATAGGCGCAAAGAGCTCCTACAATGAGCAGTTCTTC; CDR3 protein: CASSIGAKSSYNEQFF
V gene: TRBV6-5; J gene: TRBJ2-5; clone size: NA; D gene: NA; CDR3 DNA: TGTGCCAGCAGTTCCCCTCGACTTCAAGAGACCCAGTACTTC; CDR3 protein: CASSSPRLQETQYF
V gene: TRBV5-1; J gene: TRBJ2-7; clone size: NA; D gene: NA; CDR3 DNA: TGCGCCAGCAGAAAAGAAGCCGATTCCTACGAGCAGTACTTC; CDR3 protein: CASRKEADSYEQYF
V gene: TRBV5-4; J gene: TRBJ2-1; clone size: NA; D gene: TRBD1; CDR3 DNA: TGTGCCAGCAGCGATTCCGGGACAGCTTACAATGAGCAGTTCTTC; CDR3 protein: CASSDSGTAYNEQFF
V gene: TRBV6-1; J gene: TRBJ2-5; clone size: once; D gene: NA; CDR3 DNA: TGTGCCAGCAGTGAAGTCTACGGAGAGACCCAGTACTTC; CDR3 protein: CASSEVYGETQYF
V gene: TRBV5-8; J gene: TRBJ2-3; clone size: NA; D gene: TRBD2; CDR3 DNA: TGTGCCAGCAGCTTGGGACTAGCGGGGGCCCGCACAGATACGCAGTATTTT; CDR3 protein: CASSLGLAGARTDTQYF
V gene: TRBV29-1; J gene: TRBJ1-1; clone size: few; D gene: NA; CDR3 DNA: TGCAGCGTTGCCCAAATTAGGAACACTGAAGCTTTCTTT; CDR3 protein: CSVAQIRNTEAFF
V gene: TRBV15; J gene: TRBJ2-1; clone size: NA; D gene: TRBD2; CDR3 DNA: TGTGCCACCAGCAGAGGGGTGCGGGGGGGTTACAATGAGCAGTTCTTC; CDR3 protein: CATSRGVRGGYNEQFF
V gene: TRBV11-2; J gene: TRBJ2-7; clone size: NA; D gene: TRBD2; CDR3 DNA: TGTGCCAGCAGCAGCAGCGGGGCGATCTACGAGCAGTACTTC; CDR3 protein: CASSSSGAIYEQYF
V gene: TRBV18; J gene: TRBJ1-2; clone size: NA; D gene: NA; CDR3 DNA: TGTGCCAGCTCACAACTTGACAGAGACTATGGCTACACCTTC; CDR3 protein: CASSQLDRDYGYTF
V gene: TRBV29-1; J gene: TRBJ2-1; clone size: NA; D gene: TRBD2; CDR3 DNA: TGCAGCGTACACGACCTAGCGGGAGGGGGGGATGAGCAGTTCTTC; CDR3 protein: CSVHDLAGGGDEQFF
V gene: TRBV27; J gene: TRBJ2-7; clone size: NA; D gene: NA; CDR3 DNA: TGTGCCAGCAGTGTGGGGGCCGGAGCCATGTACTACGAGCAGTACTTC; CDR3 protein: CASSVGAGAMYYEQYF
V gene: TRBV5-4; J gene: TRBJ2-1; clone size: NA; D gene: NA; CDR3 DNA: TGTGCCAGCAGCTTGGATCGAGGCAACTACAATGAGCAGTTCTTC; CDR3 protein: CASSLDRGNYNEQFF
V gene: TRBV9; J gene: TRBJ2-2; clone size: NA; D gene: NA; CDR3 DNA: TGTGCCAGCAGCGTAGTTGGGGAGCCAGGCCGGGAGCTGTTTTTT; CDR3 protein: CASSVVGEPGRELFF
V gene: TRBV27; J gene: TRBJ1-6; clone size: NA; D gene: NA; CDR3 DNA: TGTGCCAGCAGTTTGGCTAATTCACCCCTCCACTTT; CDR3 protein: CASSLANSPLHF
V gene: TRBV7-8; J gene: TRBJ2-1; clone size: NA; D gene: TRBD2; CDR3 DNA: TGTGCCAGCAGCTTTAGGACGGGGGGTGAGCAGTTCTTC; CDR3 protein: CASSFRTGGEQFF
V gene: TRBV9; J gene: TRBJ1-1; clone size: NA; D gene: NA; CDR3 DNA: TGTGCCAGCAGCGTAGTAAGGGGGAACACTGAAGCTTTCTTT; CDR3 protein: CASSVVRGNTEAFF
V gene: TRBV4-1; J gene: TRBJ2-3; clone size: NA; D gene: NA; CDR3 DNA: TGCGCCAGCAGCCGATCCGGGACTCAGAACACAGATACGCAGTATTTT; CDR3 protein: CASSRSGTQNTDTQYF
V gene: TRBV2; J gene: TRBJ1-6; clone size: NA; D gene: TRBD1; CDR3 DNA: TGTGCCAGCAGATCCGGGACAGGGGGTAAAAATTCACCCCTCCACTTT; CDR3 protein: CASRSGTGGKNSPLHF
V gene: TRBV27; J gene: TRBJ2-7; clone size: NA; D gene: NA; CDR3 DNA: TGTGCCAGCAGTCCGGTCGGCGAGCAGTACTTC; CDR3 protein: CASSPVGEQYF
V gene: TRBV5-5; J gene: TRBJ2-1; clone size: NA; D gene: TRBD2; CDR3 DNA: TGTGCCAGCAGCTTGGCCGGGGGGAGCAATGAGCAGTTCTTC; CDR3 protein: CASSLAGGSNEQFF
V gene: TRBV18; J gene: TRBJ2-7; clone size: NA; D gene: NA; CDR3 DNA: TGTGCCAGCTCACCAAGGCAGGTCGAGCAGTACTTC; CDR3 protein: CASSPRQVEQYF
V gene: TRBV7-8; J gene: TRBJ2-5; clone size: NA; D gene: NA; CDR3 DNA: TGTGCCAGCAGCCCCGGGGAGACCCAGTACTTC; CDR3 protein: CASSPGETQYF
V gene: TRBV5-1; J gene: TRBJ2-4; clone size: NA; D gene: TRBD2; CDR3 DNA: TGCGCCAGCAGCCCCGGGGGGACAGCCAAAAACATTCAGTACTTC; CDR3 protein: CASSPGGTAKNIQYF
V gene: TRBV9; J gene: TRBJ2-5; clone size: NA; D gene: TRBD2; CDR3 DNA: TGTGCCAGCAGCGTAGATTCGGGAGGGCCCCAAGAGACCCAGTACTTC; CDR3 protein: CASSVDSGGPQETQYF
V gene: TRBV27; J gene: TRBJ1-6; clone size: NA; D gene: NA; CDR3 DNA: TGTGCCAGCAGGACGGGGGAAGCCTATAATTCACCCCTCCACTTT; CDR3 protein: CASRTGEAYNSPLHF
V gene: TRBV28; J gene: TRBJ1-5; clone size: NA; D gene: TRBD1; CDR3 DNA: TGTGCCAGCAGCCCCTTCAGACAGGGGGTCCAGCCCCAGCATTTT; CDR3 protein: CASSPFRQGVQPQHF
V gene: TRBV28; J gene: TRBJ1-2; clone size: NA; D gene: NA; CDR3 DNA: TGTGCCAGCAGTTTGAGGTCGGCCTATGGCTACACCTTC; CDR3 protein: CASSLRSAYGYTF
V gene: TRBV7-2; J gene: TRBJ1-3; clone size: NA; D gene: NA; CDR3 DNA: TGTGCCAGCAGCTTAGCAGGGGCACGCTCTGGAAACACCATATATTTT; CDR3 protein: CASSLAGARSGNTIYF
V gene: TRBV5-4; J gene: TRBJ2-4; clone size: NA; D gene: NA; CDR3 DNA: TGTGCCAGCAGCCAGACATCCGGGATCCAAAACAGTCAGTACTTC; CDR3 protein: CASSQTSGIQNSQYF
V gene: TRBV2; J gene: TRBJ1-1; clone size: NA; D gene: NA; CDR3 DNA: TGTGCCAGCAGTGAAGCGGAACAGGGAAGGAGTGAAGCTTTCTTT; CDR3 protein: CASSEAEQGRSEAFF
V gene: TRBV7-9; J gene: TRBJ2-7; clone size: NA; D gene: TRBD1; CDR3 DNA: TGTGCCAGCAGCTGGACAGGGGACGAGCAGTACTTC; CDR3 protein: CASSWTGDEQYF
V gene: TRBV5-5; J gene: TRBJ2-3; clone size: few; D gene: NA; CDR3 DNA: TGTGCCAGCAGCTTCCGGACTAGCACAGATACGCAGTATTTT; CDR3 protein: CASSFRTSTDTQYF
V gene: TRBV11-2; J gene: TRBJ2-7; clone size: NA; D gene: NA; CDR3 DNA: TGTGCCAGCAGCTTAGATAATCGCGGGGGCACCTACGAGCAGTACTTC; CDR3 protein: CASSLDNRGGTYEQYF
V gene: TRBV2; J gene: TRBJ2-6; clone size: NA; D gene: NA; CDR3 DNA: TGTGCCACCCAGGATGGAGCAGGGGCCAACGGCCTGACTTTC; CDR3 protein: CATQDGAGANGLTF
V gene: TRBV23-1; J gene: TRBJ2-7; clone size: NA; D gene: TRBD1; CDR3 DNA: TGCGCCAGCAGTCATCCGGGACAGGGGTGCCTTACCTACGAGCAGTACTTC; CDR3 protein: CASSHPGQGCLTYEQYF
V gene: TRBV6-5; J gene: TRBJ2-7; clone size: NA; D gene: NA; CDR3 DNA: TGTGCCGGCAGTAAAACAGGGTCCTACGAGCAGTACTTC; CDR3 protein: CAGSKTGSYEQYF
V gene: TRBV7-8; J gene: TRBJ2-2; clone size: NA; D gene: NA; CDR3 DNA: TGTGCCAGCAGCTTAGGGGGATTCAGGGCCGGGGAGCTGTTTTTT; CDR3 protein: CASSLGGFRAGELFF
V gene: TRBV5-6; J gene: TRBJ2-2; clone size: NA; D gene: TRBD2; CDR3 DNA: TGTGCCAGCAGCTTGGGGACTAGGAACACCGGGGAGCTGTTTTTT; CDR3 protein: CASSLGTRNTGELFF
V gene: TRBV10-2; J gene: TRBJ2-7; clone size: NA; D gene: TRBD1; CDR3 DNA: TGCGCCAGCAGAAGGACAGGGACCTCCTACGAGCAGTACTTC; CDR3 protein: CASRRTGTSYEQYF
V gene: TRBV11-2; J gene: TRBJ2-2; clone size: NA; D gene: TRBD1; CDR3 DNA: TGTGCCAGCAGCTTAGATGTATCGGGACAGGGGTTCGGGGAGCTGTTTTTT; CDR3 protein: CASSLDVSGQGFGELFF
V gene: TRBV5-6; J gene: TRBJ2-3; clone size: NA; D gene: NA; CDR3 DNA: TGTGCCAGCAGCCCAGGGGGAGCGGGAGCGGATACGCAGTATTTT; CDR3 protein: CASSPGGAGADTQYF